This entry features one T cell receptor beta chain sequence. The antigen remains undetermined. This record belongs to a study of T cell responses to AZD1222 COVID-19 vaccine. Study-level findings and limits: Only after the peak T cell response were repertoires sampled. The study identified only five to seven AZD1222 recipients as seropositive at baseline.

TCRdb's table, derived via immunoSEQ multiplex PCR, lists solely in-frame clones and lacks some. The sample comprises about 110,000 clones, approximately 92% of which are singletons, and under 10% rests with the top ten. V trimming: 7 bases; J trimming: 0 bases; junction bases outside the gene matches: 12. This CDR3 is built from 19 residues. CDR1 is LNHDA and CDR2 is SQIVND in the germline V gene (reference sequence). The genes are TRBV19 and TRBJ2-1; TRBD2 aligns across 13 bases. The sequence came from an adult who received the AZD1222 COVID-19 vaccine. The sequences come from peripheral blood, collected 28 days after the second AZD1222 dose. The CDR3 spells CASIPGLAGQGSSYNEQFF. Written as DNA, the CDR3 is TGTGCCAGTATACCGGGACTAGCGGGACAGGGAAGCTCCTACAATGAGCAGTTCTTC.